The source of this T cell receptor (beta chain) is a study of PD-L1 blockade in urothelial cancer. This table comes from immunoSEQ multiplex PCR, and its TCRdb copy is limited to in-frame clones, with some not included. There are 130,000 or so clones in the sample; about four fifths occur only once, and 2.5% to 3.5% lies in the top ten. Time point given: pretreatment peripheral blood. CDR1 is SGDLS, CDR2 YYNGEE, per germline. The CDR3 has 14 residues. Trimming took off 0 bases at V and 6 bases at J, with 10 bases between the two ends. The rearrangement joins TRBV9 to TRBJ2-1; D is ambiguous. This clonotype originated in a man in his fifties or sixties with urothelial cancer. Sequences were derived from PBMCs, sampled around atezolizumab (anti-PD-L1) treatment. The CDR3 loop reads CASSVGWATNEQFF. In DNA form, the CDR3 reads TGTGCCAGCAGCGTAGGATGGGCTACCAATGAGCAGTTCTTC.